This entry concerns a single TCR beta chain. This sample is part of a study of blood T cell repertoires in COVID-19. The overall study: Researchers got acute and convalescent COVID-19 samples from the United States, Italy and Spain. Sources were T cells, B-cell-depleted T cells, or PBMCs; the material itself was cDNA or gDNA.

Original analysis: Amplified reference gene primers provided the basis for estimating nucleated cell counts. Sequencing used immunoSEQ multiplex PCR; TCRdb keeps in-frame clones, though not all of them. V, J and clone size are those of that table, while D and trimming were read from the DNA. Of tens of thousands of clones in the sample, 80% to 90% were seen once. Specimen: peripheral blood. The source is a man in his fifties with active COVID-19.

The CDR3 here is CASSSNTLSPRGTEAFF. In nucleotides, the CDR3 is TGTGCCAGTAGTTCGAATACCCTGTCACCGAGGGGGACTGAAGCTTTCTTT. The chain carries TRBV19 and TRBJ1-1; a weak D match, TRBD1 (6 bases). The CDR3 is made up of 17 amino acids. Germline CDR1 LNHDA, CDR2 SQIVND (reference sequence). Trimming left V 5 bases short and J 5 bases short, with 24 bases between.